This T cell receptor beta chain was retrieved from a study of shared clonotypes between healthy human individuals. Study-wide results and caveats: Shared clonotypes across all four donors exceeded non-shared ones in generation probability. Naive CD4 clonotypes were shared across a handful of donors at about 5%.

Turning to this clone: Antigen: not known.

The test was conducted at deep level. Sequencing used immunoSEQ multiplex PCR; TCRdb keeps in-frame clones, though not all of them. The sample holds under 1,100,000 clones, more than 75% seen once. Splitting of CD4+ cells produced CD45RA+ naive and CD45RA-negative memory subsets. The TCR originated in a man aged 18 to 30 in good health. Some clones in this sample may be carry-over from other donors' samples. Sample: memory CD4+ T cells from PBMCs. Subset: CD45RA-negative fraction.

The CDR3 coding sequence is TGCAGCGCGGGACAGGGAATGGGCACTGAAGCTTTCTTT. Its protein is CSAGQGMGTEAFF. The chain combines TRBV29-1 with TRBJ1-1, with TRBD1 matching 9 bases. Trimming at V came to 7 bases and at J to 4 bases, leaving 7 bases not matched to a gene. The germline gives CDR1 SQVTM, CDR2 ANQGSEA. The CDR3 is made up of 13 amino acids.